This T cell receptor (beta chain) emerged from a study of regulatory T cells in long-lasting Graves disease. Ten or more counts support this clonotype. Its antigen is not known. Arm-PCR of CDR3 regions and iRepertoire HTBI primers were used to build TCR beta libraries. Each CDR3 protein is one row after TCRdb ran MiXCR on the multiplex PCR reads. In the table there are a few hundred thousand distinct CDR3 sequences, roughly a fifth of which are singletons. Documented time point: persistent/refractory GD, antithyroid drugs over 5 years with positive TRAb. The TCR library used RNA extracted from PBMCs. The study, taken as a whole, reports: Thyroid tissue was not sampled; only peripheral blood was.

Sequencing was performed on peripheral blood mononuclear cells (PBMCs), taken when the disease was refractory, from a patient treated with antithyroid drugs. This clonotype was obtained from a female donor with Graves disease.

This CDR3 is CASSEGGRPPVDEQYF. The DNA of the CDR3 is TGCGCCAGCAGTGAGGGGGGGCGCCCCCCTGTTGACGAGCAGTACTTC. This chain uses TRBV10-2 with TRBJ2-7, with D possibly being TRBD1 or TRBD2 (6 bases each). The CDR3 runs to 16 residues. Deletions cut 2 bases from V and 5 bases from J, with 19 bases between. Germline V gene sequence: CDR1 WSHSY, CDR2 SAAADI.